This T cell receptor (beta chain) came from a study of identical twins (dated by TCRdb to between 2015 and 2016). With respect to the entire study: TCR alpha and beta repertoires from monozygotic twins, unrelated adults of various ages and cord blood were deep-sequenced to test whether fetal clonotypes persist. Replicate twin experiments were performed at different times using different library preparation protocols to rule out contamination.

The library came from 5' RACE. For sequencing, an Illumina HiSeq 2000 was employed. Template switching introduced a universal primer binding site; the final cDNA contained a unique molecular identifier, enabling accurate counting of TCR cDNA molecules. Specific primers in the conserved constant-segment region were used to synthesize first-strand cDNA for the TCR alpha and beta chains. To control for contamination, each cDNA library was double barcoded with a SMART-Mk sample barcode plus Illumina barcodes. Two successive PCR steps introduced TruSeq adapter sequences along with Illumina sample barcodes. The Illumina HiSeq platform was used with custom primers to sequence TCR alpha and beta cDNA libraries. The source study handled its data this way. MiGEC was used to process raw reads and extract unique molecular identifiers, and MiXCR was used to find CDR3 positions. Recombination models were inferred per individual with the repgenHMM and IGoR tools using an EM algorithm. Shared clonotypes were analyzed with the tcR package in R, and sharing was normalized by the product of cloneset sizes. Out-of-frame nonproductive sequences were analyzed to study raw recombination free of thymic and clonal selection effects. TCRdb handled the public reads itself, with Q25 trimming in fastp and clone calling in MiXCR, and kept productive beta chains. Every CDR3 protein is listed once, alongside the most common genes and DNA of its rows. The V and J calls were not made by the authors but by TCRdb's processing. This sample holds 350,000 to 400,000 distinct CDR3 sequences; approximately 10% were observed only once. The ten largest make up roughly 8.7% of the sample.

Every donor was a healthy Caucasian. Three unrelated non-twin adults were additionally sequenced: a male aged 18 to 30, a male aged 50 to 60 and a female aged 50 to 60. Miltenyi CD45RO+ enrichment and human naive T-cell isolation kits were used to isolate memory (CD45RO+) and naive T cells from PBMC. As regards this clonotype: There is no known antigen for this receptor. Base qualities are missing; no much larger clone stands one base away.

Overall study results and their limits: In beta out-of-frame sequences, excess twin sharing was weaker, because having fewer shared sequences lowered the signal-to-noise ratio. Conclusions relied on cross-sectional statistical analysis, since the same donors could not be followed over many years. Invariant T cells such as MAIT and iNKT could partly confound zero-insertion analyses, though diverse VJ usage argued against this for most clonotypes. Fewer insertions were carried by abundant cord blood beta clonotypes; a weaker similar trend was observed in young adult naive repertoires, while no such trend was observed in memory repertoires. In monozygotic twins, out-of-frame TCR alpha sharing was systematically underestimated by recombination models, although the models agreed with sharing between unrelated individuals. Out-of-frame TCR alpha sequences shared between twins showed an excess of low generation-probability sequences compared with coincidental sharing between unrelated individuals.

The sequence came from a woman between 45 and 60 years old in good health. Sequencing was performed on naive T cells sorted from blood. The meaning of the sample's cell subset or site label: cells isolated with a human naive T-cell isolation kit.

The DNA sequence is given as TGTGCCAGCAGTTTAATTCTCAGCGACACTGAAGCTTTCTTT. Protein translation: CASSLILSDTEAFF. In this chain, TRBV12-3 or TRBV12-4 is recombined with TRBJ1-1; the D gene cannot be resolved reliably. V is pared back by 2 bases and J by 3 bases, with 10 bases lying between the germline termini. Taken from cysteine to phenylalanine, the CDR3 has 14 residues. CDR3 DNA is the only sequence kept; it has 42 bases, read in frame from the first base.